These T cell receptor beta chains were read from a single sample in a study of blood T cell repertoires in COVID-19. Profiled with immunoSEQ multiplex PCR; TCRdb holds only in-frame clones, not every one. The table has a few hundred thousand clones, about 91% seen once. Sequenced input: peripheral blood. These receptor sequences come from a woman aged 55-69 years with acute or convalescent COVID-19. Both conserved end residues are part of each CDR3. A D gene is named only where the DNA matches it firmly. Clone size appears in some rows only: once, few, many, or a class for an expanded clone.

>TRBV6-5|TRBJ1-5|-|TRBD1
CASSDRANQPQHF
TGTGCCAGCAGCGACAGGGCTAATCAGCCCCAGCATTTT
>TRBV7-2|TRBJ1-6|-|TRBD1
CASSFLQGAQSPLHF
TGTGCCAGCAGCTTCCTACAGGGGGCGCAGTCTCCCCTCCACTTT
>TRBV28|TRBJ2-5|-|TRBD2
CASSLAGGQTQYF
TGTGCCAGCAGTTTAGCGGGAGGACAGACCCAGTACTTC
>TRBV28|TRBJ2-3|once|-
CASTLASEMADTQYF
TGTGCCAGCACGCTTGCTAGCGAAATGGCGGATACGCAGTATTTT
>TRBV7-9|TRBJ2-1|-|TRBD2
CASRGTSGATSYNEQFF
TGTGCCAGCCGCGGGACTAGCGGGGCGACTTCCTACAATGAGCAGTTCTTC
>TRBV3-1/TRBV3-2|TRBJ2-1|-|TRBD1
CASSQLGTGTYNEQFF
TGTGCCAGCAGCCAACTCGGGACAGGGACCTACAATGAGCAGTTCTTC
>TRBV7-9|TRBJ2-1|once|TRBD2
CASSLGTGGYEQFF
TGTGCCAGCAGCTTAGGAACGGGGGGGTATGAGCAGTTCTTC
>TRBV6-5|TRBJ2-7|-|TRBD2
CASGAGGVGNEQYF
TGTGCCAGCGGCGCGGGGGGTGTTGGAAACGAGCAGTACTTC
>TRBV6-5|TRBJ1-2|-|-
CASTGLTGGYTF
TGTGCCAGCACAGGGCTCACGGGTGGCTACACCTTC
>TRBV4-2|TRBJ1-4|-|-
CASSQERESREKLFF
TGTGCCAGCAGCCAAGAAAGAGAGTCCCGTGAAAAACTGTTTTTT
>TRBV4-1|TRBJ1-5|-|-
CASSLGGGEINQPQHF
TGCGCCAGCAGCCTGGGGGGAGGGGAAATCAATCAGCCCCAGCATTTT
>TRBV2|TRBJ1-4|-|-
CASSEEARKNEKLFF
TGTGCCAGCAGTGAAGAAGCCAGGAAAAATGAAAAACTGTTTTTT
>TRBV9|TRBJ2-1|-|-
CASSANNEQFF
TGTGCCAGCAGCGCCAACAATGAGCAGTTCTTC
>TRBV7-2|TRBJ2-2|-|-
CASNDKGAMFF
TGTGCCAGCAACGACAAGGGAGCGATGTTTTTT
>TRBV4-3|TRBJ2-6|-|TRBD2
CASSLGTGTSGSGSGANVLTF
TGCGCCAGCAGCCTTGGGACAGGTACTAGCGGGAGTGGTTCTGGGGCCAACGTCCTGACTTTC
>TRBV10-3|TRBJ2-7|-|-
CAISDVVGTAYEQYF
TGTGCCATCAGTGACGTCGTGGGGACTGCCTACGAGCAGTACTTC
>TRBV11-2|TRBJ1-3|-|TRBD1
CASSSTPGTGGNTIYF
TGTGCCAGCAGCTCTACTCCCGGGACAGGGGGAAACACCATATATTTT
>TRBV4-1|TRBJ2-1|-|-
CASSPPGLAYPYNEQFF
TGCGCCAGCAGCCCCCCGGGTCTAGCTTATCCCTACAATGAGCAGTTCTTC
>TRBV6-5|TRBJ2-7|-|TRBD2
CASSYIGGGAGEQYF
TGTGCCAGCAGTTACATTGGCGGGGGGGCGGGTGAGCAGTACTTC
>TRBV12-3/TRBV12-4|TRBJ2-7|-|-
CASSMTTGLEQYF
TGTGCCAGCAGTATGACCACAGGGCTCGAGCAGTACTTC
>TRBV28|TRBJ2-7|-|-
CASSKRTGRWNEQYF
TGTGCCAGCAGTAAGCGGACTGGAAGGTGGAACGAGCAGTACTTC
>TRBV28|TRBJ1-1|-|-
CASSPPMNTEAFF
TGTGCCAGCAGTCCCCCCATGAACACTGAAGCTTTCTTT
>TRBV6-4|TRBJ2-3|once|-
CATLDSSTDTQYF
TGTGCCACCCTCGACAGTAGCACAGATACGCAGTATTTT
>TRBV2|TRBJ2-3|-|-
CASTQSSLGTQYF
TGTGCCAGCACCCAAAGTTCCCTAGGTACGCAGTATTTT
>TRBV4-2|TRBJ1-1|-|-
CASSQEQRGHTEAFF
TGTGCCAGCAGCCAAGAACAACGGGGTCACACTGAAGCTTTCTTT
>TRBV10-3|TRBJ2-7|-|TRBD2
CAISEVAGFAYEQYF
TGTGCCATCAGTGAGGTAGCGGGATTCGCCTACGAGCAGTACTTC
>TRBV18|TRBJ2-1|-|TRBD1
CASSPGQGADNEQFF
TGTGCCAGCTCACCGGGACAGGGGGCCGACAATGAGCAGTTCTTC
>TRBV5-5|TRBJ1-5|-|TRBD1
CASSFTGGDQPQHF
TGTGCCAGCAGCTTTACAGGGGGTGATCAGCCCCAGCATTTT
>TRBV28|TRBJ1-2|-|-
CASSELGRSYGYTF
TGTGCCAGCAGTGAGCTGGGGCGCTCCTATGGCTACACCTTC
>TRBV19|TRBJ2-1|once|TRBD1
CASNGRQGAFNEQFF
TGTGCCAGTAACGGGCGACAGGGGGCATTCAATGAGCAGTTCTTC
>TRBV5-4|TRBJ2-7|-|TRBD2
CASSPGTSGRDGEQYF
TGTGCCAGCAGCCCCGGGACTAGCGGGAGGGACGGCGAGCAGTACTTC
>TRBV7-9|TRBJ1-1|-|-
CASSLDTEAFF
TGTGCCAGCAGCCTTGACACTGAAGCTTTCTTT
>TRBV5-4|TRBJ2-7|-|-
CASSQLGLEQYF
TGTGCCAGCAGCCAACTAGGACTCGAGCAGTACTTC
>TRBV13|TRBJ2-3|-|-
CASSLGRAGDTQYF
TGTGCCAGCAGCTTAGGCCGAGCGGGAGATACGCAGTATTTT
>TRBV27|TRBJ2-7|-|-
CASSLELGRVYEQYF
TGTGCCAGCAGTTTAGAATTGGGCAGGGTCTACGAGCAGTACTTC
>TRBV27|TRBJ2-1|-|-
CASSLSMEGPYNEQFF
TGTGCCAGCAGTTTATCCATGGAGGGTCCCTACAATGAGCAGTTCTTC
>TRBV27|TRBJ2-3|few|TRBD2
CASSSTMSGRASATQYF
TGTGCCAGCAGTTCCACTATGAGCGGGAGGGCCTCAGCTACGCAGTATTTT
>TRBV4-1|TRBJ1-4|few|-
CASSQERGTGEKLFF
TGCGCCAGCAGCCAAGAGCGGGGAACGGGTGAAAAACTGTTTTTT
>TRBV5-4|TRBJ2-7|-|-
CASSRGLGGGNEQYF
TGTGCCAGCAGCCGGGGACTAGGAGGGGGCAACGAGCAGTACTTC
>TRBV11-2|TRBJ2-1|-|TRBD2
CASSSGLAGVYEQFF
TGTGCCAGCAGCTCTGGACTAGCGGGAGTATATGAGCAGTTCTTC
>TRBV18|TRBJ2-6|-|-
CASSRDNLPDGANVLTF
TGTGCCAGCTCACGGGACAATTTGCCAGATGGGGCCAACGTCCTGACTTTC
>TRBV7-9|TRBJ1-5|-|-
CASSPSGGGNQPQHF
TGTGCCAGCAGCCCCTCGGGGGGCGGAAATCAGCCCCAGCATTTT
>TRBV4-3|TRBJ1-1|few|-
CASSQTVGTEAFF
TGCGCCAGCAGCCAGACAGTCGGCACTGAAGCTTTCTTT
>TRBV5-6|TRBJ1-4|once|TRBD1
CASSYAQGATNEKLFF
TGTGCCAGCAGCTACGCTCAGGGGGCAACTAATGAAAAACTGTTTTTT
>TRBV4-2|TRBJ1-1|once|-
CASSLGRAPEAFF
TGTGCCAGCAGCCTAGGGAGGGCCCCTGAAGCTTTCTTT
>TRBV7-9|TRBJ2-4|-|TRBD2
CASRSSSGLAKNIQYF
TGTGCCAGCAGGTCATCTAGCGGATTAGCCAAAAACATTCAGTACTTC
>TRBV29-1|TRBJ1-1|once|-
CSVRPGERTEAFF
TGCAGCGTCCGACCAGGGGAACGCACTGAAGCTTTCTTT
>TRBV2|TRBJ2-6|-|TRBD1
CAIPRDRRFSGANVLTF
TGTGCCATTCCCCGGGACAGGCGATTCTCTGGGGCCAACGTCCTGACTTTC
>TRBV4-1|TRBJ2-7|-|-
CASSQEGALSSYEQYF
TGCGCCAGCAGCCAAGAGGGAGCGCTGAGCTCCTACGAGCAGTACTTC
>TRBV6-6|TRBJ1-4|-|-
CASSSGTRLNEKLFF
TGTGCCAGCAGCAGTGGGACACGGTTAAATGAAAAACTGTTTTTT
>TRBV7-8|TRBJ2-5|-|TRBD2
CASSLAGTRSAKTQYF
TGTGCCAGCAGCTTAGCCGGGACTAGAAGTGCGAAGACCCAGTACTTC
>TRBV10-3|TRBJ2-6|once|TRBD1
CAISDLRRTGAGANVLTF
TGTGCCATCAGTGACCTGAGGAGGACAGGGGCGGGGGCCAACGTCCTGACTTTC
>TRBV24-1|TRBJ1-2|-|TRBD1
CATSDPGTGDYGYTF
TGTGCCACCAGTGACCCCGGGACAGGGGACTATGGCTACACCTTC